This T cell receptor beta chain appears in the sequencing data of a study of pediatric ulcerative colitis. V was cut by 1 base and J by 7 bases, with 12 bases left in between. Germline V gene sequence: CDR1 SGHRS, CDR2 YFSETQ. The CDR3 loop spans 13 amino acids. Each sample received Survey-level depth of up to 500,000 reads. Measured with immunoSEQ multiplex PCR; TCRdb has only the in-frame clones, and not every one. Here the sample spans 35,000 or so clones, 73% being singletons. A word on this clone: Its matching antigen is unknown.

During colonoscopy, one to two rectal pinch biopsies were collected. The diagnostic colonoscopy in ulcerative colitis patients preceded any immunosuppressive treatment. Study outcomes and limitations: Two patients had blood samples with substantially reduced template counts. Two rectal CDR3 clonotypes occurred in all ulcerative colitis patients.

This receptor was identified in a boy aged 5-17 years with moderate ulcerative colitis. Sequencing input: gut tissue. The rearrangement links TRBV5-1 to TRBJ2-7; D may be TRBD2 (5 bases). In DNA, the CDR3 is TGCGCCAGCAGCTTGACCGGGGTTGAGGAGCAGTACTTC. This codes for CASSLTGVEEQYF.